These 18 T cell receptor beta chains share one sample of origin, sequenced in a study of technical replicates of blood from several donors (dated by TCRdb to the late 2010s). Libraries came from the immunoSEQ multiplex PCR assay. The table comes from immuneACCESS by way of TCRdb, which keeps in-frame sequences with V and J called. Part of the clones is missing from these tables; in studies checked, under half for an unresolved V gene and the rest for unknown reasons. Recorded for this sample are under 95,000 clones; 85% to 95% of them occurred a single time. The ten largest clones represent 0.25% of the sample. Sample: T cells isolated from PBMCs. Source of these receptors: a human donor in good health.

The V call is TRBV6-1, the J call TRBJ2-7; 8 positions agree with TRBD2. The V gene end was trimmed by 3 bases and the J gene end by 3 bases; junction bases not matched to a gene: 4. The CDR3 runs to 14 residues. CDR1 is MNHNS, CDR2 SASEGT, per germline. CDR3 sequence: CASSDLTSVYEQYF. The CDR3 nucleotides are TGTGCCAGCAGTGACCTGACTAGCGTCTACGAGCAGTACTTC.

The chain combines TRBV2 with TRBJ2-1; 8 bases align to TRBD2. Trimming at V came to 5 bases and at J to 9 bases, leaving 12 bases not matched to a gene. CDR1 is SNHLY and CDR2 is FYNNEI in the germline V gene. The CDR3 spans 15 residues. In DNA form, the CDR3 reads TGTGCCAGCAGTCCCTCTGCGGGAGGAATAAGTGAGCAGTTCTTC. Amino acid sequence: CASSPSAGGISEQFF.

V usage is TRBV7-6 and J usage is TRBJ2-6; 7 positions match TRBD1. CDR1 and CDR2 from the germline V gene are SGHVS and FNYEAQ. The ends lost 5 bases at V and 0 bases at J; junction bases unmatched: 7. This CDR3 spans 17 amino acids. This CDR3 is CASSRQGPPSGANVLTF. The CDR3 DNA follows: TGTGCCAGCAGCCGACAGGGCCCCCCCTCTGGGGCCAACGTCCTGACTTTC.

V and J are TRBV5-8 and TRBJ2-1; 13 nucleotides line up with TRBD2. Trimming removed 0 bases from V and 7 bases from J; junction bases left unmatched: 1. CDR1 SGHTS and CDR2 YDEGEE come from the germline V gene. This CDR3 comprises 15 residues. The CDR3 loop is CASSLEGLAGNEQFF. CDR3 nucleotides: TGTGCCAGCAGCTTGGAGGGACTAGCGGGGAATGAGCAGTTCTTC.

The chain couples TRBV6-6 to TRBJ1-5, with TRBD1 as a possible D gene (5 bases). This CDR3 spans 13 amino acids. V lost 4 bases, J lost 7 bases, and 11 bases lay in between. Germline V gene data show CDR1 as MNHNY and CDR2 as SVGAGI (reference sequence). The CDR3 sequence is CASSLRGGQPQHF. The CDR3 DNA is TGTGCCAGCAGTTTAAGGGGAGGACAGCCCCAGCATTTT.

This sequence joins TRBV19 and TRBJ2-7; 13 bases align to TRBD2. Trimming removed 4 bases from V and 3 bases from J; junction bases left unmatched: 9. The CDR3 length is 17 residues. The germline CDR1 and CDR2 sequences are LNHDA and SQIVND (reference sequence). This CDR3 reads CASSRSVLAGGLYEQYF. DNA for the CDR3: TGTGCCAGTAGTAGATCGGTACTAGCGGGAGGGCTCTACGAGCAGTACTTC.

The CDR3 is CASSLAGTSSVNEQFF. The CDR3 DNA follows: TGCGCCAGCAGCTTGGCCGGGACTAGCAGCGTGAATGAGCAGTTCTTC. The chain is built from TRBV5-1 and TRBJ2-1, with TRBD2 matching 9 bases. This CDR3 is built from 16 residues. Germline CDR1 SGHRS, CDR2 YFSETQ. After removal of 0 bases from V and 7 bases from J, the junction contained 8 bases not matched to a gene.

As to this clone: One end of the junction does not line up with germline, which may come from a read error. V is TRBV5-1 and J is TRBJ2-3; 7 bases line up with TRBD1. CDR1 is SGHRS, CDR2 YFSETQ, per germline. The CDR3 covers 12 residues. CDR3 DNA sequence: TGCGCCAGCAGCTTGGCCACAGGGGAAAGTTTTTTT. Its protein product is CASSLATGESFF.

This chain uses TRBV7-8 with TRBJ1-5, with a possible D match to TRBD1 (5 bases). Germline V gives CDR1 SGHVS, CDR2 FQNEAQ. Trimming removed 1 base from V and 4 bases from J, with 14 bases in between. There are 16 residues in the CDR3. Here the CDR3 reads CASSLEAGRNNQPQHF. The CDR3 nucleotides read TGTGCCAGCAGCTTAGAGGCGGGACGTAATAATCAGCCCCAGCATTTT.

As regards this clone: A junction end diverges from the germline sequence, so it may reflect a read error. This chain links TRBV4-1 with TRBJ2-3; 8 bases fit TRBD2. The length of the CDR3 is 17 residues. CDR1 is MGHRA and CDR2 is YSYEKL in the germline V gene. The chain's CDR3 is CASSQEGTRTYTYTQYF. CDR3 sequence (DNA): TGCGCCAGCAGCCAAGAGGGGACTAGAACGTACACATATACGCAGTATTTT.

As DNA, the CDR3 is TGTGCCAGCAGCTTAGCCCCTCTCACGTTGGGGGCCACTGAAGCTTTCTTT. Protein: CASSLAPLTLGATEAFF. The chain joins TRBV7-8 to TRBJ1-1, with a possible D match to TRBD1 (6 bases). The CDR3 extends over 17 amino acids. Germline CDR1 and CDR2: SGHVS and FQNEAQ. The V and J ends lost 0 bases and 4 bases respectively, with 18 bases between them. The entire variable domain, with the rest obtained from reference TRBV7-8 and TRBJ1-1, is as follows: GAGVSQSPRYKVAKRGQDVALRCDPISGHVSLFWYQQALGQGPEFLTYFQNEAQLDKSGLPSDRFFAERPEGSVSTLKIQRTQQEDSAVYLCASSLAPLTLGATEAFFGQGTRLTVV.

This chain links TRBV2 with TRBJ2-3; 14 bases are shared with TRBD2. The V gene's germline CDR1 is SNHLY and CDR2 FYNNEI. V shed 5 bases and J 4 bases; nucleotides not matched to a gene: 2. CDR3 length: 15 amino acids. This chain's CDR3 is CASSPGLAGADTQYF. The CDR3 nucleotides are TGTGCCAGCAGTCCGGGACTAGCGGGGGCAGATACGCAGTATTTT.

The chain recombines TRBV7-9 with TRBJ1-1, with 7 positions matching TRBD1. The CDR3 contains 14 residues. The germline V gene has CDR1 SEHNR and CDR2 FQNEAQ (reference sequence). V was pared by 6 bases and J by 0 bases, with 4 bases of the junction left unmatched. CDR3 residues: CASRRGRMNTEAFF. CDR3 DNA sequence: TGTGCCAGCAGGAGGGGGCGGATGAACACTGAAGCTTTCTTT. The whole variable domain, filled in from reference TRBV7-9 and TRBJ1-1, reads DTGVSQNPRHKITKRGQNVTFRCDPISEHNRLYWYRQTLGQGPEFLTYFQNEAQLEKSRLLSDRFSAERPKGSFSTLEIQRTEQGDSAMYLCASRRGRMNTEAFFGQGTRLTVV.

The rearrangement links TRBV7-8 to TRBJ1-5, with TRBD1 identical over 12 bases. CDR1 and CDR2 from the germline V gene are SGHVS and FQNEAQ. The CDR3 consists of 18 residues. Trimming at V came to 5 bases and at J to 0 bases, leaving 8 bases not matched to a gene. DNA of the CDR3: TGTGCCAGCAGCCCGGGGACAGGGGGCCCTTATAGCAATCAGCCCCAGCATTTT. Its translation: CASSPGTGGPYSNQPQHF.

This chain links TRBV6-6 with TRBJ2-7; D might be TRBD2 (5 bases). CDR3 size: 15 residues. CDR1 and CDR2 from the germline V gene are MNHNY and SVGAGI (reference sequence). V was clipped by 5 bases and J by 0 bases, with 14 bases between them. The CDR3 DNA follows: TGTGCCAGCAGTCTGGACGGACTGGCCTCCTACGAGCAGTACTTC. Translated: CASSLDGLASYEQYF.

This chain links TRBV9 with TRBJ2-1; TRBD1 matches at 8 bases. Germline CDR1 reads SGDLS; CDR2 reads YYNGEE. The CDR3 is made up of 14 amino acids. The ends lost 7 bases at V and 8 bases at J; junction bases unmatched: 11. CDR3 in amino acids: CASQRLTGVDEQFF. The CDR3 DNA is TGTGCCAGCCAGCGTTTGACAGGGGTGGATGAGCAGTTCTTC. Full variable domain (outside the CDR3, taken from reference TRBV9 and TRBJ2-1): DSGVTQTPKHLITATGQRVTLRCSPRSGDLSVYWYQQSLDQGLQFLIQYYNGEERAKGNILERFSAQQFPDLHSELNLSSLELGDSALYFCASQRLTGVDEQFFGPGTRLTVL.

This clone was recorded once. This chain links TRBV6-5 with TRBJ1-4; D not resolved. The V and J ends lost 5 bases and 0 bases respectively, with 7 bases between them. There are 14 residues in the CDR3. The germline CDR1 and CDR2 sequences are MNHEY and SVGAGI. Here the CDR3 reads CASSRLATNEKLFF. DNA of the CDR3: TGTGCCAGCAGTCGACTAGCAACTAATGAAAAACTGTTTTTT.

The chain has TRBV11-2 and TRBJ2-1; TRBD2 matches at 13 bases. Unmatched junction bases numbered 8, after V lost 4 bases and J lost 8 bases. Germline CDR1 and CDR2: SGHAT and FQNNGV. There are 16 residues in the CDR3. CDR3 in amino acids: CASSSHTSGRAHEQFF. The CDR3 DNA sequence: TGTGCCAGCAGCTCACACACTAGCGGGAGGGCCCATGAGCAGTTCTTC.